The 17 T cell receptor beta chains below come from one sample, sequenced in a study of cytomegalovirus exposure and HLA in healthy donors. Both 60 Vbeta primers and 13 Jbeta primers went into the PCR. TCRdb keeps only in-frame clones here, not all; method: immunoSEQ multiplex PCR. The data contain 100,000 to 150,000 clones, approximately 81% of them singletons. Material: PBMCs. The receptors derive from a male donor in good health and CMV-seronegative.

This chain joins TRBV27 and TRBJ2-4; 7 bases align to TRBD1. The germline gives CDR1 MNHEY, CDR2 SMNVEV (reference sequence). J was trimmed by 0 bases and V by 5 bases; bases with no gene match: 4. CDR3 length: 15 amino acids. The CDR3 sequence: CASSPDRVAKNIQYF. In nucleotides, the CDR3 is TGTGCCAGCAGTCCTGACAGGGTAGCCAAAAACATTCAGTACTTC.

V is TRBV7-3 and J is TRBJ2-5, with 9 nucleotides matching TRBD2. V shed 4 bases and J 11 bases; nucleotides not matched to a gene: 14. In germline, CDR1 is SGHTA, CDR2 FQGTGA. The CDR3 loop spans 15 amino acids. The DNA of the CDR3 is TGTGCCAGCAGCTCGCAGCCTAGCGGGACTAGTGGGCAGTACTTC. It specifies CASSSQPSGTSGQYF.

The J gene is TRBJ1-6, the V gene TRBV9; D is ambiguous. CDR3 length: 14 amino acids. Germline lookup yields CDR1 SGDLS and CDR2 YYNGEE. Between the trimmed V and J ends, which lost 0 bases and 5 bases, there was a span of 6 bases. CDR3 sequence reads: CASSVEPDNSPLHF. The CDR3 DNA follows: TGTGCCAGCAGCGTAGAACCGGATAATTCACCCCTCCACTTT.

The chain combines TRBV2 with TRBJ1-1; 7 nucleotides align to TRBD1. Germline lookup yields CDR1 SNHLY and CDR2 FYNNEI. The CDR3 covers 16 residues. V was pared by 2 bases and J by 5 bases, with 11 bases of the junction left unmatched. CDR3 residues: CASSERGDRVTTEAFF. In DNA, the CDR3 is TGTGCCAGCAGTGAACGTGGAGACAGGGTGACGACTGAAGCTTTCTTT. Variable domain in full (rest from reference TRBV2 and TRBJ1-1): EPEVTQTPSHQVTQMGQEVILRCVPISNHLYFYWYRQILGQKVEFLVSFYNNEISEKSEIFDDQFSVERPDGSNFTLKIRSTKLEDSAMYFCASSERGDRVTTEAFFGQGTRLTVV.

This chain uses TRBV4-1 with TRBJ2-5; perhaps TRBD2 as D (6 bases). Gene TRBJ2-7 matches the end of the DNA better, so the J call may be wrong. Germline V gene lookup returns CDR1 MGHRA and CDR2 YSYEKL. The CDR3 contains 13 residues. The CDR3 bases are TGCGCCAGCGAAGGGTTGCGGGGTTACGAGCAGTACTTC. Translating it yields CASEGLRGYEQYF.

This clone was recorded only once. The chain recombines TRBV29-1 with TRBJ1-2; 8 positions match TRBD1. The CDR3 has 13 amino acids. J was trimmed by 7 bases and V by 1 base; bases with no gene match: 5. Looked up from germline, CDR1 is SQVTM and CDR2 is ANQGSEA. CDR3 protein: CSVEAGGRGGYTF. The CDR3 region has the DNA TGCAGCGTTGAAGCAGGGGGCAGGGGTGGCTACACCTTC.

V usage is TRBV7-9 and J usage is TRBJ1-1, with D possibly being TRBD1 (6 bases). The germline V gene encodes CDR1 SEHNR and CDR2 FQNEAQ (reference sequence). CDR3 length: 16 amino acids. Trimming took 5 bases from V and 5 from J, leaving 21 bases between them. CDR3 region: CASSQTGRGGYTEAFF. In DNA form, the CDR3 reads TGTGCCAGCAGCCAAACGGGAAGGGGGGGGTATACTGAAGCTTTCTTT.

J is TRBJ2-7 and V is TRBV2, with 10 bases identical to TRBD2. V trimming: 7 bases; J trimming: 2 bases; junction bases outside the gene matches: 5. The CDR3 spans 14 residues. Germline CDR1 SNHLY, CDR2 FYNNEI. CDR3 DNA sequence: TGTGCCAGCACTGGTGGACTAGCGGCCTACGAGCAGTACTTC. Its translation: CASTGGLAAYEQYF.

V and J are TRBV28 and TRBJ1-1; no clear D gene. This CDR3 has 12 residues. Germline V CDR1 and CDR2: MDHEN, SYDVKM. The V end was cut by 5 bases, the J end by 11 bases, with 15 bases between. The CDR3 sequence: CASSPLRVRAFF. CDR3 in DNA: TGTGCCAGCAGTCCCCTACGTGTTCGCGCTTTCTTT.

This chain joins TRBV5-5 and TRBJ2-1, with 7 bases fitting TRBD2. The CDR3 is 15 residues long. Germline loops: CDR1 SGHKS, CDR2 YYEKEE (reference sequence). V lost 4 bases and J lost 7; bases outside the gene matches: 11. CDR3 sequence (DNA): TGTGCCAGCAGCCGGAGCCCTAGCGGAAGGAATGAGCAGTTCTTC. This codes for CASSRSPSGRNEQFF. Full variable domain (outside the CDR3, taken from reference TRBV5-5 and TRBJ2-1): DAGVTQSPTHLIKTRGQQVTLRCSPISGHKSVSWYQQVLGQGPQFIFQYYEKEERGRGNFPDRFSARQFPNYSSELNVNALLLGDSALYLCASSRSPSGRNEQFFGPGTRLTVL.

The chain recombines TRBV6-5 with TRBJ1-2; 7 bases match TRBD1. The V segment lost 5 bases and the J segment 14 bases; nucleotides outside the gene matches: 14. This CDR3 contains 13 residues. The germline V gene encodes CDR1 MNHEY and CDR2 SVGAGI. In DNA form, the CDR3 reads TGTGCCAGCAGTGAAGGGGGCTCTCCCGAAAGGACCTTC. Amino acids: CASSEGGSPERTF.

In this sample, this clone turned up a few times. This chain joins TRBV6-9 and TRBJ2-7; D is possibly TRBD1 (5 bases). Trimming removed 5 bases from V and 1 base from J, with 18 bases in between. CDR3 length: 16 residues. From germline, CDR1 is MNHGY and CDR2 SVAAGI. CDR3 amino acids: CASSKIYRRGSYEQYF. The CDR3 DNA reads as TGTGCCAGCAGTAAAATCTACAGAAGGGGATCCTACGAGCAGTACTTC.

The count of this clone is one. This chain joins TRBV9 and TRBJ2-1, with 8 bases fitting TRBD2. Germline V lookup: CDR1 SGDLS, CDR2 YYNGEE. V lost 0 bases and J lost 11; bases outside the gene matches: 10. CDR3 length: 15 residues. The CDR3 nucleotides read TGTGCCAGCAGCGTAGCTCGGGGGGGTCTCACACAGCAGTTCTTC. This translates into CASSVARGGLTQQFF.

J is TRBJ2-5 and V is TRBV10-3, with D possibly TRBD1 on 6 matching bases. The J call is uncertain, as TRBJ2-7 better fits the DNA end. Per germline, CDR1 ENHRY and CDR2 SYGVKD. The CDR3 has 13 residues. CDR3 sequence: CAIRRTEGGEQYF. DNA of the CDR3: TGTGCCATCAGAAGGACAGAAGGCGGCGAGCAGTACTTC.

The chain uses TRBV11-3 and TRBJ2-1, with 15 positions matching TRBD2. V trimming: 4 bases; J trimming: 7 bases; junction bases outside the gene matches: 5. Germline V lookup: CDR1 SGHNT, CDR2 YENEEA. There are 16 residues in the CDR3. CDR3 in amino acids: CASSSGTSGGWNEQFF. CDR3 bases: TGTGCCAGCAGCTCCGGGACTAGCGGGGGGTGGAATGAGCAGTTCTTC.

V gene TRBV4-2 combines with J gene TRBJ2-7, with 10 bases fitting TRBD2. CDR1 is LGHNA, CDR2 YNFKEQ, per germline. The CDR3 spans 16 residues. The junction had 8 bases not matched to a gene; V was cut back by 4 bases and J by 2 bases. The CDR3 coding sequence is TGTGCCAGCAGCCCTCGAAGGACTAGCGGCCCCTACGAGCAGTACTTC. This translates into CASSPRRTSGPYEQYF.

The gene calls are TRBV5-1 and TRBJ2-3; a possible D gene is TRBD2 (6 bases). V was trimmed by 1 base and J by 0 bases, leaving 9 bases between them. The CDR3 is 15 amino acids. The germline V gene has CDR1 SGHRS and CDR2 YFSETQ. In DNA, the CDR3 is TGCGCCAGCAGCTTGCTTACTAGCAGCACAGATACGCAGTATTTT. Its protein is CASSLLTSSTDTQYF.